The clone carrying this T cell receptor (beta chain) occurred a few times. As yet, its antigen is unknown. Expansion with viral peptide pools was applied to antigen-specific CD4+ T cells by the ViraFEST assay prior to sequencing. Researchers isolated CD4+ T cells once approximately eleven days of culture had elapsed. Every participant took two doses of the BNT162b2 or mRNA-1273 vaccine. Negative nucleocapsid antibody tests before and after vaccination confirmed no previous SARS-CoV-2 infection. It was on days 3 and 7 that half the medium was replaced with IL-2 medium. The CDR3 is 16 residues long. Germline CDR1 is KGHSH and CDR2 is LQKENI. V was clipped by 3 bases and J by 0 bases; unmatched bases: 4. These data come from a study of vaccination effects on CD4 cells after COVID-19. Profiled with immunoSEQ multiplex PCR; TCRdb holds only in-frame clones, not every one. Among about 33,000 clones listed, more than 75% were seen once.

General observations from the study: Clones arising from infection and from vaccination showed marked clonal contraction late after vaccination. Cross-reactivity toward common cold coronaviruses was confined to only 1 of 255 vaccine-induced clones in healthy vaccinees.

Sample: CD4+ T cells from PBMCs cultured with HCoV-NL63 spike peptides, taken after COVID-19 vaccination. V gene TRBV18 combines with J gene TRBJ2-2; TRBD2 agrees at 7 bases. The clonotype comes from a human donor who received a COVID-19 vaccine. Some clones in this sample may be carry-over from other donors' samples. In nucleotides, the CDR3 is TGTGCCAGCTCACCGAACGGGAGGACGAACACCGGGGAGCTGTTTTTT. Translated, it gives CASSPNGRTNTGELFF. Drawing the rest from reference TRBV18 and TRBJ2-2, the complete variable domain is NAGVMQNPRHLVRRRGQEARLRCSPMKGHSHVYWYRQLPEEGLKFMVYLQKENIIDESGMPKERFSAEFPKEGPSILRIQQVVRGDSAAYFCASSPNGRTNTGELFFGEGSRLTVL.